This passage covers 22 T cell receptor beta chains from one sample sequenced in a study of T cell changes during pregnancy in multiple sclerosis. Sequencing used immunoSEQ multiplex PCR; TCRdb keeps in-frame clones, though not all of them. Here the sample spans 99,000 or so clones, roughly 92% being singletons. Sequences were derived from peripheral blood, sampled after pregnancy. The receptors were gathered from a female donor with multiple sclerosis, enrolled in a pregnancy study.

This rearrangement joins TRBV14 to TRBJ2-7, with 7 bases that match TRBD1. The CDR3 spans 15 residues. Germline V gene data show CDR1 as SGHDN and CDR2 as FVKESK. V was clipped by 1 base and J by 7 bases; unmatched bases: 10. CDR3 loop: CASSQAFQGVREQYF. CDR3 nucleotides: TGTGCCAGCAGCCAAGCATTTCAGGGGGTGCGGGAGCAGTACTTC.

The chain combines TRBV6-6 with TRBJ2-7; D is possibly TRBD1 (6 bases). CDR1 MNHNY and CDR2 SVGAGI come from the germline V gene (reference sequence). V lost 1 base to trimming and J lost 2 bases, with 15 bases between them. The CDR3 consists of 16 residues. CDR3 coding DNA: TGTGCCAGCAGTTACTACCGACCACAGGGCCCCTACGAGCAGTACTTC. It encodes CASSYYRPQGPYEQYF.

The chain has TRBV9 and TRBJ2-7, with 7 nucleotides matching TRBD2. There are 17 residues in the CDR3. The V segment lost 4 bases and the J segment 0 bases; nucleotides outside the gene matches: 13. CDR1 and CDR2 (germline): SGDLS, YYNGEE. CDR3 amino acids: CASSPRLGGRDSYEQYF. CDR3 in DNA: TGTGCCAGCAGCCCGCGTTTGGGGGGGAGGGACTCCTACGAGCAGTACTTC.

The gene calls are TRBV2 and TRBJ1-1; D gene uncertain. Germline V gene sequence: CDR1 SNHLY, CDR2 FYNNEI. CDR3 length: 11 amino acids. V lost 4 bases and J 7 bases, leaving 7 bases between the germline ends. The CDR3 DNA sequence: TGTGCCAGCAGTGCCCAGTTTGAAGCTTTCTTT. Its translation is CASSAQFEAFF.

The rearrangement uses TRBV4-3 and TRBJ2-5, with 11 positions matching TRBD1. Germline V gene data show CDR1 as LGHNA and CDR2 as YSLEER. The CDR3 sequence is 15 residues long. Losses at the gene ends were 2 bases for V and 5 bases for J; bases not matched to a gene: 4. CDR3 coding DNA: TGCGCCAGCAGCCAATTGGACAGGGGGCTGGAGACCCAGTACTTC. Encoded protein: CASSQLDRGLETQYF.

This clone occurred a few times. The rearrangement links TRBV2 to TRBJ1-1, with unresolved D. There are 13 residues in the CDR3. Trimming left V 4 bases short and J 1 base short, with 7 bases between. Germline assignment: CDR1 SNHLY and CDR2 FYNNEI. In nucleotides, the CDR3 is TGTGCCAGCAGTGTGGCCCCGAACACTGAAGCTTTCTTT. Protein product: CASSVAPNTEAFF.

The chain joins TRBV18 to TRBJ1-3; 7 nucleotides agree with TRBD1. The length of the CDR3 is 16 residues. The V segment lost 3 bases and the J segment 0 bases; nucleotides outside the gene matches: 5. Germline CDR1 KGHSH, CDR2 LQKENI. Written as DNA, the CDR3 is TGTGCCAGCTCACCTCGGACAGGCCTCTCTGGAAACACCATATATTTT. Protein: CASSPRTGLSGNTIYF.

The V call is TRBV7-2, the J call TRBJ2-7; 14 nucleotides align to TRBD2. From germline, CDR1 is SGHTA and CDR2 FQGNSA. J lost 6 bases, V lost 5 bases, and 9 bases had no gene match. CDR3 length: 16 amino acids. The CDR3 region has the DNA TGTGCCAGCAGCCTTCCAACAGGACTAGCGGGAGGCGAGCAGTACTTC. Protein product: CASSLPTGLAGGEQYF. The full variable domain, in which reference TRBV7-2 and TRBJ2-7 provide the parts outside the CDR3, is GAGVSQSPSNKVTEKGKDVELRCDPISGHTALYWYRQSLGQGLEFLIYFQGNSAPDKSGLPSDRFSAERTGGSVSTLTIQRTQQEDSAVYLCASSLPTGLAGGEQYFGPGTRLTVT.

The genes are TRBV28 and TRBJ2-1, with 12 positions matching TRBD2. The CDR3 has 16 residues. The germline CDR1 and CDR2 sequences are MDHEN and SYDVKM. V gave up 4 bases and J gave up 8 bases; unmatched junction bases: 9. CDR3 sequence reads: CASSSPSGRALDEQFF. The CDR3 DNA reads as TGTGCCAGCAGTTCCCCTAGCGGGAGGGCCCTCGATGAGCAGTTCTTC. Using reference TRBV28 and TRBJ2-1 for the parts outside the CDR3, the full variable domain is DVKVTQSSRYLVKRTGEKVFLECVQDMDHENMFWYRQDPGLGLRLIYFSYDVKMKEKGDIPEGYSVSREKKERFSLILESASTNQTSMYLCASSSPSGRALDEQFFGPGTRLTVL.

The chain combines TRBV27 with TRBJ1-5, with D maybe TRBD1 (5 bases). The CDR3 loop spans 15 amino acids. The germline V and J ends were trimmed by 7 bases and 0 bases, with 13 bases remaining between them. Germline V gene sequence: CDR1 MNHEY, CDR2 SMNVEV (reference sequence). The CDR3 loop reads CASTGTGYSNQPQHF. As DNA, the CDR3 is TGTGCCAGCACCGGAACAGGTTATAGCAATCAGCCCCAGCATTTT.

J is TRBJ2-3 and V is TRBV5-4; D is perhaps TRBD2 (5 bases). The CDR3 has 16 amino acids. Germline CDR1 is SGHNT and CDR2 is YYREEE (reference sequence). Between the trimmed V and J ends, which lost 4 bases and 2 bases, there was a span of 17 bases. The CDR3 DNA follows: TGTGCCAGCAGCCCAGTCAGAGGACTGCCCACAGATACGCAGTATTTT. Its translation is CASSPVRGLPTDTQYF.

CDR3 nucleotides: TGTGCCATCAGTGAAGGGACAGGGCTGTACGAGCAGTACTTC. Protein: CAISEGTGLYEQYF. The chain uses TRBV10-3 and TRBJ2-7, with 9 bases fitting TRBD1. With 3 bases clipped from V and 4 bases from J, the junction kept 4 bases outside the gene matches. CDR3 length: 14 residues. Looked up from germline, CDR1 is ENHRY and CDR2 is SYGVKD.

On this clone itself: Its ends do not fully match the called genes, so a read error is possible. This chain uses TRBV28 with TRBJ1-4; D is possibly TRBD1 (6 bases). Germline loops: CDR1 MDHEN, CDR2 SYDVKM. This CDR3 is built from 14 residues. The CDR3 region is CASSLGTTNEKLFF. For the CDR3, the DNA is TGTGCCAGCAGCCTCGGGACAACAAATGAAAAACTGTTTTTT. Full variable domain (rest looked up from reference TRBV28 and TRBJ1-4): DVKVTQSSRYLVKRTGEKVFLECVQDMDHENMFWYRQDPGLGLRLIYFSYDVKMKEKGDIPEGYSVSREKKERFSLILESASTNQTSMYLCASSLGTTNEKLFFGSGTQLSVL.

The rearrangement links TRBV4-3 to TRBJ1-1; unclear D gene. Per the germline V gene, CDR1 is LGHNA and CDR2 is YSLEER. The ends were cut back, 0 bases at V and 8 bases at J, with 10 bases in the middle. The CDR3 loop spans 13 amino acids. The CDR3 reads CASSQEVGPEAFF. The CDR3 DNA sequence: TGCGCCAGCAGCCAAGAGGTTGGGCCAGAAGCTTTCTTT.

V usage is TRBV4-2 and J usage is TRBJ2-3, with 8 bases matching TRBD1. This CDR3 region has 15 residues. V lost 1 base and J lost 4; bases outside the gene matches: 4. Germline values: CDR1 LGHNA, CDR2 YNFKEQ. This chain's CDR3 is CASSQGTGGPDTQYF. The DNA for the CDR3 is TGTGCCAGCAGCCAAGGAACAGGGGGGCCAGATACGCAGTATTTT.

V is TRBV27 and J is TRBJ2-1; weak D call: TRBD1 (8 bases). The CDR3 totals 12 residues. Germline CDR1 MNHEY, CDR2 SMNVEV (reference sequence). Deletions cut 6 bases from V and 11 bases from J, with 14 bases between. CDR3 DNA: TGTGCCAGCAGGACAGGGGAGGGAAAGCAGTTCTTC. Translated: CASRTGEGKQFF.

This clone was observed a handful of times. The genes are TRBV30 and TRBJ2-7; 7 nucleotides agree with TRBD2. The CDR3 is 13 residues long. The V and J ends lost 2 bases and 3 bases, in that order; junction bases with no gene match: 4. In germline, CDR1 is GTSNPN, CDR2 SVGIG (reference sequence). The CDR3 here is CAWSRTSYYEQYF. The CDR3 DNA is TGTGCCTGGAGTAGGACTAGTTACTACGAGCAGTACTTC. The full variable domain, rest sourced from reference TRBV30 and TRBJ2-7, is SQTIHQWPATLVQPVGSPLSLECTVEGTSNPNLYWYRQAAGRGLQLLFYSVGIGQISSEVPQNLSASRPQDRQFILSSKKLLLSDSGFYLCAWSRTSYYEQYFGPGTRLTVT.

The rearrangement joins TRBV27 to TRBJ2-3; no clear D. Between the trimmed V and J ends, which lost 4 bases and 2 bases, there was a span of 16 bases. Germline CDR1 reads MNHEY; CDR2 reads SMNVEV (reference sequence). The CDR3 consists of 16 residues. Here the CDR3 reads CASSYQATPHTDTQYF. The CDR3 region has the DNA TGTGCCAGCAGTTATCAAGCGACTCCTCACACAGATACGCAGTATTTT.

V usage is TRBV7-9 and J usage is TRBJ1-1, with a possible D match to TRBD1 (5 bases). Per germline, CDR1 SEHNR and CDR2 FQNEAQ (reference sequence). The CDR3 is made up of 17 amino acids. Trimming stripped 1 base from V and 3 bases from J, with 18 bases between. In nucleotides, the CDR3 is TGTGCCAGCAGCTTAGACCCTATAATGGGGGGGGACACTGAAGCTTTCTTT. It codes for CASSLDPIMGGDTEAFF.

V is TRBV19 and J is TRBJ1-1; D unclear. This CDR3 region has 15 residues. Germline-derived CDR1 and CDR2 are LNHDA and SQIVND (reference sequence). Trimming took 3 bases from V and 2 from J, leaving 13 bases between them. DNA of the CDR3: TGTGCCAGTAGTATTTCCGCGTCCTCCAACACTGAAGCTTTCTTT. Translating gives CASSISASSNTEAFF.

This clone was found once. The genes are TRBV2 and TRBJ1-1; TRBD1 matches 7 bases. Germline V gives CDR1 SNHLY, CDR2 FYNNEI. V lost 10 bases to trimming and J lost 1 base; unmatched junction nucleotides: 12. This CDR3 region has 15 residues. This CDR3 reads CATDILRGPNTEAFF. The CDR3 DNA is TGTGCCACCGATATCCTGAGGGGGCCGAACACTGAAGCTTTCTTT.

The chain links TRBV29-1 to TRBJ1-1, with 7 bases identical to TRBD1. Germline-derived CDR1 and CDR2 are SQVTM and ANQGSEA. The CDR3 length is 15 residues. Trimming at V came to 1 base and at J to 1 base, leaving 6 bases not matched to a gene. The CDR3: CSVEGAGTENTEAFF. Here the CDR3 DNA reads TGCAGCGTTGAAGGAGCCGGGACAGAGAACACTGAAGCTTTCTTT.